This TCR beta chain was profiled in a study of blood T cell repertoires in COVID-19. Looking at the study overall: The samples span acute and convalescent COVID-19 from the United States, Italy and Spain.

Profiled with immunoSEQ multiplex PCR; TCRdb holds only in-frame clones, not every one. The sample shows fewer than 500,000 clones, 80% to 90% of them seen only once. The CDR3 is 13 amino acids. The ends were cut back, 4 bases at V and 4 bases at J, with 11 bases in the middle. CDR1 is SEHNR, CDR2 FQNEAQ, per germline (reference sequence). The TCR sequence derives from a woman aged 25 to 39 with active or convalescent COVID-19. The chain carries TRBV7-9 and TRBJ2-7; D ambiguous. Material: peripheral blood. The CDR3 here is CASSSLVGYEQYF. The CDR3, as DNA: TGTGCCAGCAGCTCGCTAGTCGGGTACGAGCAGTACTTC. The variable domain in full, completed from reference TRBV7-9 and TRBJ2-7, reads DTGVSQNPRHKITKRGQNVTFRCDPISEHNRLYWYRQTLGQGPEFLTYFQNEAQLEKSRLLSDRFSAERPKGSFSTLEIQRTEQGDSAMYLCASSSLVGYEQYFGPGTRLTVT.